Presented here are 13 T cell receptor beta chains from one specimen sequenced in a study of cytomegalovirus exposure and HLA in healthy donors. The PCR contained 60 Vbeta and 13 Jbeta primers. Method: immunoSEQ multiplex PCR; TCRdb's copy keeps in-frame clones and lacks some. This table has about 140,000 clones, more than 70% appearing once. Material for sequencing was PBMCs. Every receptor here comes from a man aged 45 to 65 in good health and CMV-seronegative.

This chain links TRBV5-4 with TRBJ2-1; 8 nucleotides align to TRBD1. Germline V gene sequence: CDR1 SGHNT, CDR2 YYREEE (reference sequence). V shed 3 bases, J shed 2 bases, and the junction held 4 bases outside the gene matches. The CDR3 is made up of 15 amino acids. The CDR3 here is CASSSPGQAYNEQFF. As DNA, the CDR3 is TGTGCCAGCAGCTCACCGGGACAGGCCTACAATGAGCAGTTCTTC.

Written as DNA, the CDR3 is TGCGCCAGCAGCTTGGGGGGGGAGCGGGAGAGGTCCTACAATGAGCAGTTCTTC. Residues: CASSLGGERERSYNEQFF. The V call is TRBV5-1, the J call TRBJ2-1, with 8 positions matching TRBD2. Germline V lookup: CDR1 SGHRS, CDR2 YFSETQ. Trimming took 0 bases from V and 1 from J; bases not matched to a gene: 9. CDR3 length: 18 residues.

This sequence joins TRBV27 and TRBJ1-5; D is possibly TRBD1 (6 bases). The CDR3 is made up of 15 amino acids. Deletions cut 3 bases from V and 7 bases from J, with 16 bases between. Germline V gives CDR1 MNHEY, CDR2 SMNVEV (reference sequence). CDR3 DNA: TGTGCCAGCAGTTTTGCGTCAGGGGAACGACAGCCCCAGCATTTT. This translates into CASSFASGERQPQHF.

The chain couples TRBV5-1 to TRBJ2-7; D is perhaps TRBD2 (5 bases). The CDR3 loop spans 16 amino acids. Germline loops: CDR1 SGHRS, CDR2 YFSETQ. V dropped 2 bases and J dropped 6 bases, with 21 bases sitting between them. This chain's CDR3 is CASSFSTRGYRLEQYF. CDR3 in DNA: TGCGCCAGCAGCTTCTCCACTCGGGGTTATCGTCTCGAGCAGTACTTC.

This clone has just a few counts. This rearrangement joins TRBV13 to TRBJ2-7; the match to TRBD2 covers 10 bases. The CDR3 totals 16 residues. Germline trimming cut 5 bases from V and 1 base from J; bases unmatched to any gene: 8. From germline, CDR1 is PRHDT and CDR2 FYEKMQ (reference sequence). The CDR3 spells CASSKGPSGSSYEQYF. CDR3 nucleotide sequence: TGTGCCAGCAGCAAGGGACCTAGCGGGAGTTCCTACGAGCAGTACTTC.

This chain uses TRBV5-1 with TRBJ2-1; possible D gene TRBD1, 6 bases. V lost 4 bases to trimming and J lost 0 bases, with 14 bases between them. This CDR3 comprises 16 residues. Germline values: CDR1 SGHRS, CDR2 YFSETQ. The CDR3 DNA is TGCGCCAGCAGCCTCGGACAGACGAGCTCCTACAATGAGCAGTTCTTC. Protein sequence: CASSLGQTSSYNEQFF.

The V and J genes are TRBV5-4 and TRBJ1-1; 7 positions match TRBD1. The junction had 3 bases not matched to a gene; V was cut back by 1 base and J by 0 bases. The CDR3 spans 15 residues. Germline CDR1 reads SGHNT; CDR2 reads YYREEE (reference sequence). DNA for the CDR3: TGTGCCAGCAGCTTGCTGGGACAGATGAACACTGAAGCTTTCTTT. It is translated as CASSLLGQMNTEAFF.

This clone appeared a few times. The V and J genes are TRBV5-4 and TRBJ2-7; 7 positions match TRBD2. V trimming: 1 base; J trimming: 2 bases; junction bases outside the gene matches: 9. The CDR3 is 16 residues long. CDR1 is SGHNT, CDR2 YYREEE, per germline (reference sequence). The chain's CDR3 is CASSLSAASGTYEQYF. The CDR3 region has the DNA TGTGCCAGCAGCTTGTCTGCGGCTAGCGGTACCTACGAGCAGTACTTC.

CDR3 sequence: CASNNRDLGDGELFF. The CDR3 DNA reads as TGTGCCAGCAACAACCGGGACTTGGGGGACGGGGAGCTGTTTTTT. The genes are TRBV7-3 and TRBJ2-2; possible D gene TRBD2, 6 bases. Per germline, CDR1 SGHTA and CDR2 FQGTGA. The CDR3 contains 15 residues. Deletions cut 7 bases from V and 7 bases from J, with 19 bases between.

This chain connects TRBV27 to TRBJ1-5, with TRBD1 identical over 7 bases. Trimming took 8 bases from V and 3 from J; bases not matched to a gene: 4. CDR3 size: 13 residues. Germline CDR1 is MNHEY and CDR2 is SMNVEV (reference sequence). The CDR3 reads CASAQGYNQPQHF. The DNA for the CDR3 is TGTGCCAGCGCACAGGGGTACAATCAGCCCCAGCATTTT.

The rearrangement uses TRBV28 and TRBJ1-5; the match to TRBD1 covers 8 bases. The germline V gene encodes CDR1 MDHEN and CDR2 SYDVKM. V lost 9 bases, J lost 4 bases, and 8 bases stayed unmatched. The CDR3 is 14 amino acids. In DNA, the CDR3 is TGTGCCAGTGGCGGGACAGGTTTTAATCAGCCCCAGCATTTT. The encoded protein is CASGGTGFNQPQHF. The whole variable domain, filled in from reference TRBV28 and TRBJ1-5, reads DVKVTQSSRYLVKRTGEKVFLECVQDMDHENMFWYRQDPGLGLRLIYFSYDVKMKEKGDIPEGYSVSREKKERFSLILESASTNQTSMYLCASGGTGFNQPQHFGDGTRLSIL.

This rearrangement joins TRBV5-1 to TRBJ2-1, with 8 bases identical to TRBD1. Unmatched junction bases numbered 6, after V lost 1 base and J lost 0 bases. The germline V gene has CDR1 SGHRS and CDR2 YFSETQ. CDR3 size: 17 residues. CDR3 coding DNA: TGCGCCAGCAGCTTGTCCGCAGGGGGCAGCTCCTACAATGAGCAGTTCTTC. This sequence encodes CASSLSAGGSSYNEQFF.

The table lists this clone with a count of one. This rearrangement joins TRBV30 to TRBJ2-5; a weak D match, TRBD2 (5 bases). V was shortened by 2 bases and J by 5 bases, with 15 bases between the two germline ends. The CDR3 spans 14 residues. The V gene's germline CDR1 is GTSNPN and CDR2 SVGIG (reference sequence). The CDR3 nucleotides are TGTGCCTGGAGTACTGGACTTAGTGGTGAGACCCAGTACTTC. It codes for CAWSTGLSGETQYF.